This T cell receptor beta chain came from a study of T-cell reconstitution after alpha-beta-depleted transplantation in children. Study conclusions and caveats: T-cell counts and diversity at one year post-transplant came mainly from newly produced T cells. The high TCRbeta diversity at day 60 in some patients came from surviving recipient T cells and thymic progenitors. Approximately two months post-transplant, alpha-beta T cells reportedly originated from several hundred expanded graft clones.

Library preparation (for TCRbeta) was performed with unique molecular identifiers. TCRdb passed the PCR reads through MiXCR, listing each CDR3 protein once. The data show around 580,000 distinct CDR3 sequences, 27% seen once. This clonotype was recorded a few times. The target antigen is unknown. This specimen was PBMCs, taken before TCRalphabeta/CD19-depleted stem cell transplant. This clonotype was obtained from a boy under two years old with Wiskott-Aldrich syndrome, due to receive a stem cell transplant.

The CDR3 DNA follows: TGTGCCATCAGTGGGTCCGGCAGGACAGGGCAAATCTCTGGGGCCAACGTCCTGACTTTC. Amino acids: CAISGSGRTGQISGANVLTF. The V call is TRBV10-3, the J call TRBJ2-6, with 8 nucleotides matching TRBD1. Germline V gene data show CDR1 as ENHRY and CDR2 as SYGVKD. V dropped 4 bases and J dropped 0; count of bases not matched to a gene: 14. This CDR3 is built from 20 residues.